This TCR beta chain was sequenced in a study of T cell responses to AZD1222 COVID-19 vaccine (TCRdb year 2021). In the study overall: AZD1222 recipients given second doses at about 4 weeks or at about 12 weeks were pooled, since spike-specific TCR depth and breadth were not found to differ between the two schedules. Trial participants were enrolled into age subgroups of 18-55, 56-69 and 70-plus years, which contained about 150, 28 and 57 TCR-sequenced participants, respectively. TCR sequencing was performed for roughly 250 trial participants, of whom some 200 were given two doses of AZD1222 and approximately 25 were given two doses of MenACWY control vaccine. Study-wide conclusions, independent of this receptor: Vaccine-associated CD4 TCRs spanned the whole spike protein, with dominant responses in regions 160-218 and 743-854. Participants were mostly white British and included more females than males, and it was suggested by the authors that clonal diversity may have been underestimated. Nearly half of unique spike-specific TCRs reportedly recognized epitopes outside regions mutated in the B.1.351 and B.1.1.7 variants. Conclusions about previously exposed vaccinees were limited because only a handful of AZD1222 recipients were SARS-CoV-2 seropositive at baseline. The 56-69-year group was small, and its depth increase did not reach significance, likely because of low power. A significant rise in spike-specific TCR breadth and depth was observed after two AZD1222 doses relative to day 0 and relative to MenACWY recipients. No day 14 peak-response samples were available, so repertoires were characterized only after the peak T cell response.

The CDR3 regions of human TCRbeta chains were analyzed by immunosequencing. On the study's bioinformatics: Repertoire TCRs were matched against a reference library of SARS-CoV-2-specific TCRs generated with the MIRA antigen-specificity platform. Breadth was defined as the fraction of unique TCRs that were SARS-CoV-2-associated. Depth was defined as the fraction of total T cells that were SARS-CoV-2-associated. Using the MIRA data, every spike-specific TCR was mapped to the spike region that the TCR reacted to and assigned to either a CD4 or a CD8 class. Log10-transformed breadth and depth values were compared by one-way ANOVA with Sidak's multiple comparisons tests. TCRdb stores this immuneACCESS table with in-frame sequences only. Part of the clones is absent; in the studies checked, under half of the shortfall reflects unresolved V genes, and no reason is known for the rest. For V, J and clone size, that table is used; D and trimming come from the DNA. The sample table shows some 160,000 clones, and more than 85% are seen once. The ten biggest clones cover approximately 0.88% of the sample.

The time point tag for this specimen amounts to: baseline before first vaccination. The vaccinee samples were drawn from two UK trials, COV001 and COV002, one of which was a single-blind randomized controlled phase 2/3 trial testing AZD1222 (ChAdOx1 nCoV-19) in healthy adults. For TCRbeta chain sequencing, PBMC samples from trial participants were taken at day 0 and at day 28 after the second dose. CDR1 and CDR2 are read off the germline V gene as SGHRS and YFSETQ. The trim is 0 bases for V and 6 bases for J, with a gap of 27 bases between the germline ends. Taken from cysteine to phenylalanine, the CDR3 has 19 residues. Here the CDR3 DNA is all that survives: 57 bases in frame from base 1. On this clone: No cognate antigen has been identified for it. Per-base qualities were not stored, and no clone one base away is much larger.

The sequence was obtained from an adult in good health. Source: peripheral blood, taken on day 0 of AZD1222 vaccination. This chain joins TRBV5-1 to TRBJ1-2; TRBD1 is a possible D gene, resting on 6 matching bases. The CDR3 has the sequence CASSLGLIVQGLGGHGYTF. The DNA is TGCGCCAGCAGCTTGGGTCTTATAGTCCAGGGCCTCGGGGGGCATGGCTACACCTTC. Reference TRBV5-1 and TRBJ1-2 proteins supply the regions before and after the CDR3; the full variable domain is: KAGVTQTPRYLIKTRGQQVTLSCSPISGHRSVSWYQQTPGQGLQFLFEYFSETQRNKGNFPGRFSGRQFSNSRSEMNVSTLELGDSALYLCASSLGLIVQGLGGHGYTFGSGTRLTVV.